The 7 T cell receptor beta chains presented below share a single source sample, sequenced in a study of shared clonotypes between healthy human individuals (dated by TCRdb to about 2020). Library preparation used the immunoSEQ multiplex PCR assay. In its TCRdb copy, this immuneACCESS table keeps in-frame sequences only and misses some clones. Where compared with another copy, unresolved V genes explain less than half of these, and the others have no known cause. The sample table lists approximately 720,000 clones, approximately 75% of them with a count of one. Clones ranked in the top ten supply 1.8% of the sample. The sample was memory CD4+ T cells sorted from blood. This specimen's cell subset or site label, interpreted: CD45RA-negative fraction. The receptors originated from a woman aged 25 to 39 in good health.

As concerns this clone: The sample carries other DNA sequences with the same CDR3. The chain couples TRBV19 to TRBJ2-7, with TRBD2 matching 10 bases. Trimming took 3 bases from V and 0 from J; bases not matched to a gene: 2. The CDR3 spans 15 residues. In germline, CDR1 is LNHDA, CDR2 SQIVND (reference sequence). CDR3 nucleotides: TGTGCCAGTAGTATGGGGACTAGCGCCTCCTACGAGCAGTACTTC. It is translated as CASSMGTSASYEQYF.

The CDR3 is CASSLTGTLTLYEQYF. CDR3 in DNA: TGTGCCAGCAGTTTGACTGGGACTCTAACCCTATACGAGCAGTACTTC. The chain couples TRBV28 to TRBJ2-7; D may be TRBD2 (6 bases). Germline assignment: CDR1 MDHEN and CDR2 SYDVKM. The germline V and J ends were trimmed by 3 bases and 4 bases, with 19 bases remaining between them. The CDR3 has 16 residues.

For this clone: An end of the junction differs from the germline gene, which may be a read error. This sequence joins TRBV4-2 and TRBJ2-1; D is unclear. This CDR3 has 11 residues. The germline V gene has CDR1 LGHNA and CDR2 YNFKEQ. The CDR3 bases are TGTGCCAGCAGCCAGGACGTCGGACGGATCTTC. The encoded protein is CASSQDVGRIF.

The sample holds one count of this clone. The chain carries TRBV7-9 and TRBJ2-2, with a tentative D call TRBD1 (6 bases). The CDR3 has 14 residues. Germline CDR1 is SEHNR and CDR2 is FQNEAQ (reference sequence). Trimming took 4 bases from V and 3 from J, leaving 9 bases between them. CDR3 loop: CASSSQGYTGELFF. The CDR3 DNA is TGTGCCAGCAGCTCGCAGGGGTACACCGGGGAGCTGTTTTTT.

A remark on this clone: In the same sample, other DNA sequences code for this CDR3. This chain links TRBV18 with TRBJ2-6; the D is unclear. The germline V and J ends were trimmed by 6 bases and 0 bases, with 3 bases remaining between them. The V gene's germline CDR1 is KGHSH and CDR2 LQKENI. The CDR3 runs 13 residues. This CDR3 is CASSSSGANVLTF. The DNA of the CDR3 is TGTGCCAGCTCCAGCTCTGGGGCCAACGTCCTGACTTTC.

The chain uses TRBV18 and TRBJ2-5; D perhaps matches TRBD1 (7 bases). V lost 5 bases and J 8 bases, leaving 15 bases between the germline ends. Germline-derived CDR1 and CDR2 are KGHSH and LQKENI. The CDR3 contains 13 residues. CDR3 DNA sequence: TGTGCCAGCTCAGCGGGACAGCCGGAAACCCAGTACTTC. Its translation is CASSAGQPETQYF.

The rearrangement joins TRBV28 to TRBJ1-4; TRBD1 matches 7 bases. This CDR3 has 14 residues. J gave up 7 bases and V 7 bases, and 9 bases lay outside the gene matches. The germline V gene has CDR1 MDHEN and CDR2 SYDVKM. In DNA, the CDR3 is TGTGCCAGCAACCGACAGGGTGGCGGTGAAAAACTGTTTTTT. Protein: CASNRQGGGEKLFF.